Each of the 14 T cell receptor beta chains below was sequenced from the same sample in a study of CD8 T cells in Susac syndrome. cDNA came from roughly 0.53 to 1 ug RNA primed by random hexamers. Via MiXCR, TCRdb re-called the immunoSEQ multiplex PCR reads, giving one row per CDR3 protein. The table lists a few hundred thousand distinct CDR3 sequences, about 82% of them singletons. Sequencing was performed on CD8+ T cells from PBMCs. The receptors here all came from a human donor with multiple sclerosis.

V and J are TRBV6-5 and TRBJ1-1; 9 bases agree with TRBD1. The CDR3 sequence is 15 residues long. J gave up 6 bases and V 4 bases, and 9 bases lay outside the gene matches. Germline V gene sequence: CDR1 MNHEY, CDR2 SVGAGI. CDR3 protein: CASSFSVTGGAEAFF. The CDR3 DNA is TGTGCCAGCAGTTTTTCCGTGACAGGGGGGGCTGAAGCTTTCTTT.

The rearrangement uses TRBV6-5 and TRBJ2-5, with D maybe TRBD2 (5 bases). Trimming cost V 5 bases and J 4 bases, with 8 bases left between them. The V gene's germline CDR1 is MNHEY and CDR2 SVGAGI. The CDR3 has 12 amino acids. The CDR3 DNA reads as TGTGCCAGCAGTACCCTAGCAGAGACCCAGTACTTC. Translation: CASSTLAETQYF.

CDR3 in DNA: TGTGCCAGCACCTCACCCCGGGACAGCTCCTACAATGAGCAGTTCTTC. Translation: CASTSPRDSSYNEQFF. This chain uses TRBV28 with TRBJ2-1; TRBD1 matches 7 bases. CDR1 is MDHEN, CDR2 SYDVKM, per germline. The CDR3 has 16 amino acids. V was pared by 7 bases and J by 0 bases, with 9 bases of the junction left unmatched.

Notes on this clonotype: A read error may produce the germline difference seen at one junction end. The gene calls are TRBV30 and TRBJ1-6; no firm D call. Germline CDR1 is GTSNPN and CDR2 is SVGIG (reference sequence). The CDR3 extends over 14 amino acids. In DNA form, the CDR3 reads TGTGCCTGGAGTGTAATACGGAATAATTCACCCCTCCATTTT. It specifies CAWSVIRNNSPLHF.

The chain links TRBV30 to TRBJ2-7, with unresolved D. The ends were cut back, 0 bases at V and 2 bases at J, with 8 bases in the middle. The germline V gene has CDR1 GTSNPN and CDR2 SVGIG (reference sequence). This CDR3 region has 13 residues. CDR3: CAWSVGRTYEQYF. CDR3 bases: TGTGCCTGGAGTGTAGGGCGGACCTACGAGCAGTACTTC.

This chain uses TRBV6-2 or TRBV6-3 with TRBJ2-7, with D uncertain. The CDR3 spans 15 residues. The V gene lost 5 bases and the J gene lost 2 bases, with 16 bases spanning the gap. The V gene's germline CDR1 is MNHEY and CDR2 SVGEGT. This chain's CDR3 is CASSQISDGAYEQYF. In DNA form, the CDR3 reads TGTGCCAGCAGTCAAATATCGGACGGAGCCTACGAGCAGTACTTC.

V usage is TRBV4-3 and J usage is TRBJ2-1, with unresolved D. This CDR3 is built from 17 residues. Germline V CDR1 and CDR2: LGHNA, YSLEER. V was shortened by 0 bases and J by 0 bases, with 12 bases between the two germline ends. CDR3 nucleotides: TGCGCCAGCAGCCAAGATCGAACGGCAAGCTCCTACAATGAGCAGTTCTTC. Translation gives CASSQDRTASSYNEQFF.

The chain couples TRBV20-1 to TRBJ2-1, with 8 nucleotides matching TRBD2. Looked up from germline, CDR1 is DFQATT and CDR2 is SNEGSKA (reference sequence). This CDR3 contains 16 residues. V was clipped by 0 bases and J by 3 bases; unmatched bases: 7. The CDR3 protein is CSARDSGGSLYNEQFF. For the CDR3, the DNA is TGCAGTGCTAGAGATTCGGGGGGGTCCCTCTACAATGAGCAGTTCTTC.

This chain links TRBV4-3 with TRBJ1-4; the D is unclear. The V end lost 0 bases, the J end lost 3 bases, and 11 bases lay between the germline ends. The CDR3 consists of 16 residues. CDR1 is LGHNA and CDR2 is YSLEER in the germline V gene. The CDR3 DNA sequence: TGCGCCAGCAGCCAAGATTCGGCTGGGCCTAATGAAAAACTGTTTTTT. As protein: CASSQDSAGPNEKLFF.

This chain uses TRBV28 with TRBJ2-7; a weak D match, TRBD2 (5 bases). Germline CDR1 and CDR2: MDHEN and SYDVKM. The V gene lost 7 bases and the J gene lost 3 bases, with 13 bases spanning the gap. The CDR3 loop spans 13 amino acids. In DNA, the CDR3 is TGTGCCAGCAACGCGGGCCTAAGCTACGAGCAGTACTTC. Amino acids: CASNAGLSYEQYF.

This clonotype was detected a few times. The gene calls are TRBV7-6 and TRBJ2-3; D is unresolved. CDR3 length: 12 residues. Trimming removed 0 bases from V and 6 bases from J, with 4 bases in between. The germline gives CDR1 SGHVS, CDR2 FNYEAQ. The CDR3 loop is CASSLAEDTQYF. The CDR3, as DNA: TGTGCCAGCAGCTTAGCTGAGGATACGCAGTATTTT.

V and J are TRBV6-5 and TRBJ2-4; 7 bases align to TRBD2. CDR3 length: 15 amino acids. The ends lost 4 bases at V and 7 bases at J; junction bases unmatched: 10. Germline CDR1 reads MNHEY; CDR2 reads SVGAGI. The CDR3 bases are TGTGCCAGCAGTTCGTCACCAGCGGGAACTAACATTCAGTACTTC. Translation: CASSSSPAGTNIQYF.

The rearrangement links TRBV12-3 or TRBV12-4 to TRBJ2-7; D is unclear. The V and J ends lost 6 bases and 6 bases respectively, with 12 bases between them. The CDR3 extends over 12 amino acids. The CDR3 spells CASSLTAGEQYF. The CDR3 bases are TGTGCCAGCAGCCTAACAGCAGGCGAGCAGTACTTC.

This clonotype was recorded once. The V and J genes are TRBV9 and TRBJ1-4, with 12 positions matching TRBD1. The V and J ends lost 4 bases and 6 bases, in that order; junction bases with no gene match: 7. In germline, CDR1 is SGDLS, CDR2 YYNGEE. This CDR3 region has 16 residues. CDR3 sequence: CASSPGQGAEDEKLFF. CDR3 DNA: TGTGCCAGCAGCCCGGGACAGGGGGCGGAGGATGAAAAACTGTTTTTT.